A single sample is the source of the 25 T cell receptor beta chains below, sequenced in a study of cytomegalovirus exposure and HLA in healthy donors. Primers: 60 Vbeta forward and 13 Jbeta reverse. Sequencing was performed with immunoSEQ multiplex PCR; in TCRdb, only in-frame clones are kept and a portion is missing. Found here are around 150,000 clones, around 66% of them singletons; the top ten hold 6.5%. The sequenced material came from PBMCs. Every receptor here comes from a woman aged 60-75 years in good health and CMV-seronegative.

This chain links TRBV6-1 with TRBJ1-2; possibly TRBD1 for D (5 bases). The ends were cut back, 7 bases at V and 3 bases at J, with 15 bases in the middle. Germline V gene sequence: CDR1 MNHNS, CDR2 SASEGT. This CDR3 contains 14 residues. The CDR3 coding sequence is TGTGCCAGCACAAGGGAGGGACGGGACTATGGCTACACCTTC. Protein: CASTREGRDYGYTF.

This clone has only a few counts. This chain links TRBV19 with TRBJ2-2; a possible D gene is TRBD1 (5 bases). V gave up 2 bases and J gave up 2 bases, with 9 bases separating them. The CDR3 runs to 15 residues. Germline CDR1 reads LNHDA; CDR2 reads SQIVND (reference sequence). DNA of the CDR3: TGTGCCAGTAGTATATGGCAGGGCAACACCGGGGAGCTGTTTTTT. This translates into CASSIWQGNTGELFF.

The J gene is TRBJ2-3, the V gene TRBV5-1, with D uncertain. CDR3 size: 15 residues. Trimming took off 0 bases at V and 2 bases at J, with 10 bases between the two ends. Germline V gene data show CDR1 as SGHRS and CDR2 as YFSETQ. This CDR3 reads CASSLADSTTDTQYF. The CDR3 DNA is TGCGCCAGCAGCTTGGCCGACTCGACCACAGATACGCAGTATTTT.

This rearrangement joins TRBV5-1 to TRBJ2-7; 7 bases match TRBD2. V dropped 4 bases and J dropped 0; count of bases not matched to a gene: 4. This CDR3 is 14 amino acids long. Germline V gene sequence: CDR1 SGHRS, CDR2 YFSETQ. CDR3 coding DNA: TGCGCCAGCAGCCCGGGGACTACCTCCTACGAGCAGTACTTC. Residues: CASSPGTTSYEQYF.

The chain links TRBV19 to TRBJ1-2; D might be TRBD1 (6 bases). Per the germline V gene, CDR1 is LNHDA and CDR2 is SQIVND (reference sequence). V was cut by 6 bases and J by 1 base, with 12 bases left in between. The CDR3 consists of 14 residues. CDR3 sequence (DNA): TGTGCCAGTAGCAAAAGGGACATTAACTATGGCTACACCTTC. Its translation: CASSKRDINYGYTF.

The chain uses TRBV19 and TRBJ1-2, with 9 bases aligning to TRBD1. The CDR3 spans 15 residues. Germline V gives CDR1 LNHDA, CDR2 SQIVND (reference sequence). Trimming at V came to 2 bases and at J to 8 bases, leaving 9 bases not matched to a gene. The CDR3 protein is CASSIRDRAVGGYTF. Written as DNA, the CDR3 is TGTGCCAGTAGTATACGGGACAGGGCGGTGGGCGGCTACACCTTC.

The V call is TRBV6-5, the J call TRBJ1-5, with TRBD1 matching 12 bases. V lost 0 bases and J lost 5; bases outside the gene matches: 2. The germline gives CDR1 MNHEY, CDR2 SVGAGI. CDR3 length: 16 amino acids. The CDR3 spells CASSYSGTGGYQPQHF. Here the CDR3 DNA reads TGTGCCAGCAGTTACTCCGGGACAGGGGGCTATCAGCCCCAGCATTTT.

This rearrangement joins TRBV5-1 to TRBJ2-5, with D possibly matching TRBD1 (6 bases). CDR3 size: 14 residues. Germline V gene data show CDR1 as SGHRS and CDR2 as YFSETQ. V was cut by 0 bases and J by 5 bases, with 11 bases left in between. CDR3 sequence: CASSLDRVSETQYF. The CDR3 DNA is TGCGCCAGCAGCTTGGACAGGGTGTCGGAGACCCAGTACTTC.

The chain couples TRBV9 to TRBJ1-4, with 8 positions matching TRBD1. This CDR3 contains 17 residues. V lost 0 bases to trimming and J lost 4 bases; unmatched junction nucleotides: 8. From germline, CDR1 is SGDLS and CDR2 YYNGEE. The CDR3 DNA sequence: TGTGCCAGCAGCGTAGACCCAACAGGGGGTCTTAATGAAAAACTGTTTTTT. Translating it yields CASSVDPTGGLNEKLFF.

The chain has TRBV5-3 and TRBJ2-1; 14 nucleotides line up with TRBD2. TRBV5-3 is known as an ORF, though its function is uncertain. CDR3 length equals 18 residues. In DNA form, the CDR3 reads TGTGCTGGGGGACTAGCGGGGGCCCCTAATCCATCCTACAATGAGCAGTTCTTC. It translates to CAGGLAGAPNPSYNEQFF.

The chain links TRBV5-6 to TRBJ1-1; D is unresolved. The CDR3 consists of 15 residues. Trimming removed 4 bases at V and 4 bases at J, with 17 bases between. Germline V CDR1 and CDR2: SGHDT, YYEEEE. CDR3 bases: TGTGCCAGCAGCCCCGCGGTGGCCCACGTCACTGAAGCTTTCTTT. Its protein product is CASSPAVAHVTEAFF.

V is TRBV19 and J is TRBJ2-1, with D uncertain. V gave up 4 bases and J gave up 6 bases, with 10 bases separating them. The CDR3 loop spans 13 amino acids. The germline gives CDR1 LNHDA, CDR2 SQIVND (reference sequence). CDR3 DNA sequence: TGTGCCAGTAGTACGGGTTATCTCAATGAGCAGTTCTTC. Its protein is CASSTGYLNEQFF.

The rearrangement joins TRBV5-6 to TRBJ2-3, with 8 bases lining up with TRBD2. The CDR3 spans 14 residues. Germline loops: CDR1 SGHDT, CDR2 YYEEEE. V trimming: 3 bases; J trimming: 1 base; junction bases outside the gene matches: 1. CDR3 nucleotides: TGTGCCAGCAGCTCGGGGGGGGGCACAGATACGCAGTATTTT. The encoded protein is CASSSGGGTDTQYF.

The sample holds a few counts of this clone. This chain joins TRBV27 and TRBJ2-7, with a weak D call TRBD2 (7 bases). The CDR3 spans 15 residues. The germline V gene has CDR1 MNHEY and CDR2 SMNVEV (reference sequence). The V and J ends lost 4 bases and 3 bases respectively, with 16 bases between them. The CDR3 DNA follows: TGTGCCAGCAGTTATACAGGGAGGGGATTCTACGAGCAGTACTTC. Translating it yields CASSYTGRGFYEQYF.

There are a few counts of this clone. V is TRBV2 and J is TRBJ2-4; D possibly corresponds to TRBD2 (5 bases). Germline assignment: CDR1 SNHLY and CDR2 FYNNEI. The CDR3 has 15 amino acids. The V and J ends lost 6 bases and 0 bases respectively, with 12 bases between them. CDR3 sequence: CASRRGTLAKNIQYF. CDR3 nucleotides: TGTGCCAGCAGACGGGGAACGCTAGCCAAAAACATTCAGTACTTC.

This clone was observed once. This CDR3 is CSAGTSGAHTDTQYF. CDR3 in DNA: TGCAGCGCTGGGACTAGCGGGGCCCACACAGATACGCAGTATTTT. This rearrangement joins TRBV29-1 to TRBJ2-3; TRBD2 aligns across 13 bases. The length of the CDR3 is 15 residues. V was clipped by 7 bases and J by 2 bases; unmatched bases: 6. Germline V lookup: CDR1 SQVTM, CDR2 ANQGSEA.

J is TRBJ1-2 and V is TRBV5-6; D perhaps matches TRBD1 (6 bases). The germline CDR1 and CDR2 sequences are SGHDT and YYEEEE. The CDR3 runs to 17 residues. The germline V and J ends were trimmed by 1 base and 2 bases, with 18 bases remaining between them. CDR3 sequence reads: CASSLWGGGRANYGYTF. The CDR3 nucleotides are TGTGCCAGCAGCTTGTGGGGGGGCGGCAGGGCGAACTATGGCTACACCTTC.

This rearrangement joins TRBV4-2 to TRBJ2-3; TRBD2 matches 11 bases. CDR1 LGHNA and CDR2 YNFKEQ come from the germline V gene. J was trimmed by 5 bases and V by 0 bases; bases with no gene match: 7. The CDR3 spans 17 residues. The CDR3 nucleotides are TGTGCCAGCAGCCAAGACAGTCTAGCGGGAGGACGAGATACGCAGTATTTT. Translated: CASSQDSLAGGRDTQYF.

CDR3 protein: CASSFRAAGITGELFF. CDR3 nucleotides: TGTGCCAGCAGCTTTAGGGCCGCCGGGATAACCGGGGAGCTGTTTTTT. V usage is TRBV11-3 and J usage is TRBJ2-2; D may be TRBD2 (5 bases). CDR3 length: 16 residues. With 3 bases removed from V and 5 bases from J, the gap between germline ends came to 16 bases. Germline CDR1 is SGHNT and CDR2 is YENEEA.

CDR3: CASSVSAGLAGGRETQYF. CDR3 DNA: TGTGCCAGCAGTGTCTCTGCGGGGCTAGCGGGGGGCAGGGAGACCCAGTACTTC. V usage is TRBV6-1 and J usage is TRBJ2-5; TRBD2 matches at 11 bases. Germline loops: CDR1 MNHNS, CDR2 SASEGT. The V segment lost 4 bases and the J segment 5 bases; nucleotides outside the gene matches: 15. The CDR3 loop spans 18 amino acids.

There are a few counts of this clone. The chain recombines TRBV5-4 with TRBJ2-5, with D perhaps matching TRBD2 (6 bases). CDR1 and CDR2 from the germline V gene are SGHNT and YYREEE (reference sequence). This CDR3 has 14 amino acids. V gave up 3 bases and J gave up 3 bases, with 12 bases separating them. The CDR3 is CASSSTRLEETQYF. The CDR3 DNA reads TGTGCCAGCAGCTCGACTAGGTTGGAAGAGACCCAGTACTTC.

The V gene is TRBV7-8, the J gene TRBJ2-3; maybe TRBD1 (7 bases). The CDR3 spans 14 residues. Trimming left V 5 bases short and J 4 bases short, with 13 bases between. CDR1 SGHVS and CDR2 FQNEAQ come from the germline V gene. The CDR3 DNA is TGTGCCAGCAGCCTGGAGGGGGCGGCAGATACGCAGTATTTT. It encodes CASSLEGAADTQYF.

This clone came up a few times. This chain connects TRBV11-1 to TRBJ2-1; weak D call: TRBD2 (6 bases). Trimming pared 3 bases from V and 3 bases from J, leaving 9 bases between. The CDR3 spans 14 residues. The germline V gene encodes CDR1 SGHAT and CDR2 FQDESV (reference sequence). The CDR3 region has the DNA TGTGCCAGCAGCTTCGGAGGGGACTACAATGAGCAGTTCTTC. Protein sequence: CASSFGGDYNEQFF.

This clone has a handful of counts. At the DNA level, this CDR3 is encoded by other sequences in the same sample as well. The chain carries TRBV29-1 and TRBJ2-3; D remains unclear. The CDR3 is made up of 13 amino acids. In germline, CDR1 is SQVTM, CDR2 ANQGSEA. The germline V and J ends were trimmed by 3 bases and 1 base, with 8 bases remaining between them. The CDR3 is CSVDGGGTDTQYF. As DNA, the CDR3 is TGCAGCGTTGATGGCGGAGGCACAGATACGCAGTATTTT.

The CDR3: CASSTAFSGDEQYF. As DNA, the CDR3 is TGTGCCAGCAGCACGGCTTTTAGCGGGGACGAGCAGTACTTC. V gene TRBV7-9 combines with J gene TRBJ2-7; TRBD2 agrees at 8 bases. Germline CDR1 reads SEHNR; CDR2 reads FQNEAQ (reference sequence). The CDR3 contains 14 residues. J gave up 5 bases and V 5 bases, and 8 bases lay outside the gene matches.